Presented here are 9 T cell receptor beta chains from one specimen sequenced in a study of CD8 T cells in Susac syndrome (dated by TCRdb to the late 2010s). Preparation of the library involved the immunoSEQ multiplex PCR assay. RNA was extracted using the RNeasy kit, and roughly 0.5 to 1 microgram was reverse transcribed with random hexamers. TCRdb's own reprocessing of the public reads used fastp at Q25 and MiXCR and kept productive beta chains. Each entry is one CDR3 protein sequence, shown with its most common DNA and genes. This sample is represented by around 280,000 distinct CDR3 sequences; around 92% of them were singletons. Less than 0.08% of the sample rests with the top ten. Sequencing was performed on CD4+ T cells from PBMCs. These receptor sequences come from a human donor with multiple sclerosis.

This chain connects TRBV11-1 to TRBJ2-1, with D maybe TRBD2 (6 bases). Germline V gives CDR1 SGHAT, CDR2 FQDESV (reference sequence). V was cut by 0 bases and J by 8 bases, with 17 bases left in between. This CDR3 region has 16 residues. The CDR3 DNA reads as TGTGCCAGCAGCTTAGCGCGGGGCGCCGTACCGTATGAGCAGTTCTTC. It is translated as CASSLARGAVPYEQFF.

This chain connects TRBV19 to TRBJ1-1; 7 bases map to TRBD1. V lost 4 bases to trimming and J lost 3 bases; unmatched junction nucleotides: 5. This CDR3 comprises 14 residues. In germline, CDR1 is LNHDA, CDR2 SQIVND (reference sequence). This CDR3 reads CASSTDRDYTEAFF. The CDR3 DNA sequence: TGTGCCAGTAGTACCGACAGGGACTACACTGAAGCTTTCTTT.

This clonotype is a singleton in its sample. This sequence joins TRBV7-2 and TRBJ2-3, with 7 bases lining up with TRBD2. The J segment lost 4 bases and the V segment lost 5 bases, leaving 12 bases of the junction unmatched. CDR3 length: 16 amino acids. Germline V gives CDR1 SGHTA, CDR2 FQGNSA. The CDR3 loop reads CASSPFGGGPADTQYF. The CDR3 coding sequence is TGTGCCAGCAGCCCCTTTGGGGGAGGGCCGGCAGATACGCAGTATTTT.

The chain has TRBV6-1 and TRBJ1-5, with 11 bases aligning to TRBD1. The germline CDR1 and CDR2 sequences are MNHNS and SASEGT. V gave up 7 bases and J gave up 7 bases; unmatched junction bases: 18. This CDR3 is built from 18 residues. CDR3 amino acids: CASIPGDRGYLGLQPQHF. The DNA for the CDR3 is TGTGCCAGCATCCCCGGGGACAGGGGGTATCTTGGATTGCAGCCCCAGCATTTT.

The rearrangement links TRBV30 to TRBJ2-5; D is perhaps TRBD1 or TRBD2 (5 bases each). CDR1 is GTSNPN, CDR2 SVGIG, per germline (reference sequence). This CDR3 region has 13 residues. Trimming pared 0 bases from V and 5 bases from J, leaving 10 bases between. The CDR3 bases are TGTGCCTGGAGTGTGAGGGGTGGGGAGACCCAGTACTTC. Encoded protein: CAWSVRGGETQYF.

The chain has TRBV30 and TRBJ2-5; TRBD2 is a possible D gene (6 bases). Trimming removed 2 bases at V and 5 bases at J, with 15 bases between. This CDR3 is built from 14 residues. Germline V gene sequence: CDR1 GTSNPN, CDR2 SVGIG (reference sequence). In DNA, the CDR3 is TGTGCCTGGAGTACCCCCGGGGCGGGGGAGACCCAGTACTTC. This codes for CAWSTPGAGETQYF.

This chain connects TRBV19 to TRBJ2-1; 13 bases match TRBD2. The CDR3 spans 15 residues. Germline CDR1 and CDR2: LNHDA and SQIVND (reference sequence). V shed 6 bases and J 4 bases; nucleotides not matched to a gene: 3. The chain's CDR3 is CASSRLAGGYNEQFF. The DNA of the CDR3 is TGTGCCAGTAGCAGACTAGCGGGGGGATACAATGAGCAGTTCTTC.

The chain links TRBV29-1 to TRBJ2-5; 13 bases match TRBD2. V was clipped by 6 bases and J by 4 bases; unmatched bases: 8. CDR1 SQVTM and CDR2 ANQGSEA come from the germline V gene. This CDR3 contains 15 residues. CDR3 coding DNA: TGCAGCGTAACTCACGGACTAGCGGGAGTAGAGACCCAGTACTTC. Translation gives CSVTHGLAGVETQYF.

This clonotype was observed a handful of times. The J gene is TRBJ2-7, the V gene TRBV11-1; 8 bases agree with TRBD2. Germline CDR1 and CDR2: SGHAT and FQDESV (reference sequence). Trimming cost V 7 bases and J 5 bases; bases outside gene matches: 10. The CDR3 extends over 14 amino acids. CDR3 region: CASTIGTSWHEQYF. Written as DNA, the CDR3 is TGTGCCAGCACCATCGGGACTAGTTGGCACGAGCAGTACTTC.